Listed below are T cell receptor beta chains from one sample, sequenced in a study of blood T cell repertoires in COVID-19. Measured with immunoSEQ multiplex PCR; TCRdb has only the in-frame clones, and not every one. Of 300,000 to 450,000 clones in the sample, about 89% were seen once. The sequencing input was PBMCs or T cells enriched from blood (not recorded which). The source is a man younger than 40 who had recovered from COVID-19. CDR3s include the opening cysteine and the closing phenylalanine or tryptophan. D genes are given only for firm matches. Size is omitted from some rows. Given values are once, few, many or a class for expanded clones.

J,D,size,V,DNA,CDR3
TRBJ1-2,-,-,TRBV6-5,TGTGCCAGCAGCTGGACGGGACAACCCGGCTACACCTTC,CASSWTGQPGYTF
TRBJ1-5,TRBD1,once,TRBV19,TGTGCCAGCCAACAGGGGGCAGGGAATCAGCCCCAGCATTTT,CASQQGAGNQPQHF
TRBJ2-7,TRBD1,-,TRBV27,TGTGCCAGCAGCCAGACCGGGACAGGGGCTATGAGGGGCTCCTACGAGCAGTACTTC,CASSQTGTGAMRGSYEQYF
TRBJ2-2,TRBD1,-,TRBV11-3,TGTGCCAGCAGCTTAGCAGGCATGGGACAGGGCTTCCCCGGGGAGCTGTTTTTT,CASSLAGMGQGFPGELFF
TRBJ1-3,-,few,TRBV25-1,TGTGCCAGCAGTAGTGAGGGAGGCTCTGGAAACACCATATATTTT,CASSSEGGSGNTIYF
TRBJ2-7,-,once,TRBV6-5,TGTGCCAGCAGAGAGACAGGAACCTACGAGCAGTACTTC,CASRETGTYEQYF
TRBJ2-1,-,-,TRBV7-9,TGTGCCAGCGGGCTTTACAATGAGCAGTTCTTC,CASGLYNEQFF
TRBJ2-3,-,-,TRBV25-1,TGTGCCAGCAGTGAACCCCCCCTCATAAACTCCACAGATACGCAGTATTTT,CASSEPPLINSTDTQYF
TRBJ2-1,-,-,TRBV7-2,TGTGCCAGCAGCATTAGTCGGGGGAGAGAGCAGTTCTTC,CASSISRGREQFF
TRBJ1-2,-,-,TRBV7-9,TGTGCCAGCAGCTTACAGGGGAGTAACTATGGCTACACCTTC,CASSLQGSNYGYTF
TRBJ2-2,TRBD2,-,TRBV11-3,TGTGCCAGCAGCTTAGGACTAGCGGGCACCGGGGAGCTGTTTTTT,CASSLGLAGTGELFF
TRBJ1-2,-,-,TRBV9,TGTGCCAGCAGCCCCTCGGAGGGGACCTATGGCTACACCTTC,CASSPSEGTYGYTF
TRBJ1-2,-,-,TRBV30,TGTGCCTGGAGTAATCCATATGGCTACACCTTC,CAWSNPYGYTF
TRBJ2-2,-,-,TRBV7-9,TGTGCCAGCAGCTTAGAGACAGGTCACACCGGGGAGCTGTTTTTT,CASSLETGHTGELFF
TRBJ2-1,TRBD2,once,TRBV5-1,TGCGCCAGCAGCTTGGACCCCCCGGTAGCGGGGATTTTGGATGAGCAGTTCTTC,CASSLDPPVAGILDEQFF
TRBJ2-7,TRBD2,-,TRBV27,TGTGCCAGCAGTTTATTTTGGGGGGGGAAGGACGAGCAGTACTTC,CASSLFWGGKDEQYF
TRBJ1-6,-,-,TRBV6-5,TGTGCCAGCAGTTATAGTGGCTCCTATAATTCACCCCTCCACTTT,CASSYSGSYNSPLHF
TRBJ2-5,-,-,TRBV10-1,TGCGCCAGCAGTGAGGATCAGGGCTGGGAGACCCAGTACTTC,CASSEDQGWETQYF
TRBJ1-4,-,-,TRBV7-9,TGTGCCAGCAGCACCGGGGACATGCTTTGGGAAAAACTGTTTTTT,CASSTGDMLWEKLFF
TRBJ1-1,-,-,TRBV6-6,TGTGCCAGCAGTTTCCATCAGCCGGGGGTAGGCACTGAAGCTTTCTTT,CASSFHQPGVGTEAFF
TRBJ2-3,TRBD2,-,TRBV11-2,TGTGCCAGCAGCTTAGTCCTAGCGGGGGCCGCAGATACGCAGTATTTT,CASSLVLAGAADTQYF
TRBJ1-1,TRBD1,once,TRBV6-5,TGTGCCAGCAGTAGGGACAGGGGCACTGAAGCTTTCTTT,CASSRDRGTEAFF
TRBJ2-7,-,-,TRBV27,TGTGCCAGCAGGGCAGGGCTAACCGGCGAGCAGTACTTC,CASRAGLTGEQYF
TRBJ1-2,-,-,TRBV4-2,TGTGCCAGCAGCGAGGACTTGCTGTGGGGCTACACCTTC,CASSEDLLWGYTF
TRBJ2-4,-,-,TRBV5-8,TGTGCCAGCAGCCCGCGACTAAGCGGTGTAGCTATAAACATTCAGTACTTC,CASSPRLSGVAINIQYF
TRBJ2-2,-,few,TRBV5-1,TGCGCCAGCAGCTTGGGGCACGATAACACCGGGGAGCTGTTTTTT,CASSLGHDNTGELFF
TRBJ2-1,-,-,TRBV9,TGTGCCAGCAGCGTAGCCTCCAGTAATGAGCAGTTCTTC,CASSVASSNEQFF
TRBJ1-1,-,-,TRBV6-5,TGTGCCAGCAGTTACGCTCGTCTAGGTGAGGACACTGAAGCTTTCTTT,CASSYARLGEDTEAFF
TRBJ1-5,-,-,TRBV6-5,TGTGCCAGCAGCCGGGGAGGGTTTAGCAATCAGCCCCAGCATTTT,CASSRGGFSNQPQHF
TRBJ1-4,TRBD1,few,TRBV29-1,TGCAGCGCCGGGGGGACAGGGGGCTTCGGGACTAATGAAAAACTGTTTTTT,CSAGGTGGFGTNEKLFF
TRBJ1-2,-,-,TRBV6-5,TGTGCCAGCAGTTACCGGTCATCTAACTATGGCTACACCTTC,CASSYRSSNYGYTF
TRBJ1-5,TRBD1,few,TRBV10-3,TGTGCCATCGCCTCCGGGACAGGTACGAGTCAGCCCCAGCATTTT,CAIASGTGTSQPQHF
TRBJ2-2,-,few,TRBV12-3/TRBV12-4,TGTGCCAGCAGTAAATATACCGGGGAGCTGTTTTTT,CASSKYTGELFF
TRBJ2-1,TRBD2,-,TRBV18,TGTGCCAGCCGCGGGACTAGCGGGGCTTTTGAGCAGTTCTTC,CASRGTSGAFEQFF
TRBJ1-2,-,-,TRBV28,TGTGCCAGCAGTTTCCCCAGCCAGGGCGCTAACTATGGCTACACCTTC,CASSFPSQGANYGYTF
TRBJ1-2,-,-,TRBV4-1,TGCGCCAGCAGCCAAGAAGGGAGGGCGTCCCAATATGGCTACACCTTC,CASSQEGRASQYGYTF
TRBJ1-1,-,-,TRBV12-5,TGTGCTAGTGGATCCAGGGGGAACACTGAAGCTTTCTTT,CASGSRGNTEAFF
TRBJ1-5,-,-,TRBV19,TGTGCCAGTAGTAGTCCCAGATATAGCAATCAGCCCCAGCATTTT,CASSSPRYSNQPQHF
TRBJ2-3,-,once,TRBV9,TGTGCCAGCAGCGAGACCCCTCAAGGGGGGGCGGGGGATACGCAGTATTTT,CASSETPQGGAGDTQYF
TRBJ1-5,-,-,TRBV7-9,TGTGCCAGCAGCTTAGCGCCGGGGGAAAGACAGCCCCAGCATTTT,CASSLAPGERQPQHF
TRBJ1-1,TRBD1,-,TRBV2,TGTGCCAGCAGTGTCCAAACAGGGGTGACTGAAGCTTTCTTT,CASSVQTGVTEAFF
TRBJ2-3,-,once,TRBV4-1,TGCGCCAGCAGCCAAGGCTGGAGGGGTTTCACAGATACGCAGTATTTT,CASSQGWRGFTDTQYF
TRBJ2-3,TRBD2,few,TRBV6-2/TRBV6-3,TGTGCCAGCAGTTTAGCCACGAAGCGGGGGCGCACAGATACGCAGTATTTT,CASSLATKRGRTDTQYF
TRBJ1-1,-,-,TRBV12-3/TRBV12-4,TGTGCCAGCAGTTTACCGGGGTCCACTGAAGCTTTCTTT,CASSLPGSTEAFF
TRBJ2-1,-,-,TRBV30,TGTGCCTGGTGGGAGTTTTCCCATGAGCAGTTCTTC,CAWWEFSHEQFF
TRBJ2-3,TRBD2,-,TRBV5-1,TGCGCCAGCAGCATTACGACTAGCGGGGGAGTCACAGATACGCAGTATTTT,CASSITTSGGVTDTQYF
TRBJ2-2,TRBD1,-,TRBV3-1/TRBV3-2,TGTGCCAGCAGCGACCAGGGGGACACCGGGGAGCTGTTTTTT,CASSDQGDTGELFF
TRBJ1-4,-,-,TRBV7-9,TGTGCCAGCAGCTTATACAGTCAAGATGAAAAACTGTTTTTT,CASSLYSQDEKLFF
TRBJ1-5,-,-,TRBV12-3/TRBV12-4,TGTGCCAGCAGTTTAGGTAAGGGGAAGCCCCAGCATTTT,CASSLGKGKPQHF
TRBJ1-2,-,-,TRBV10-3,TGTGCCATCAGTGAGACAGGAAACTATGGCTACACCTTC,CAISETGNYGYTF
TRBJ1-6,TRBD1,-,TRBV30,TGTGCCTGGAGACGAGTCCCAGGGGGTGTTTCACCCCTCCACTTT,CAWRRVPGGVSPLHF
TRBJ1-2,-,-,TRBV7-9,TGTGCCAGCAGCCCCGGGGGGTTCCTTTTCTATGGCTACACCTTC,CASSPGGFLFYGYTF
TRBJ2-5,-,-,TRBV19,TGTGCCAGTAGGGTCACAGGGACGGAGACCCAGTACTTC,CASRVTGTETQYF
TRBJ1-1,-,-,TRBV5-4,TGTGCCAGCAGCTTGGATGTGGCAGGGGCTTTGAACACTGAAGCTTTCTTT,CASSLDVAGALNTEAFF
TRBJ2-3,-,-,TRBV9,TGTGCCAGCAGCGCCCAGGGTCTCGCAGATACGCAGTATTTT,CASSAQGLADTQYF